This TCR beta chain was captured by sequencing in a study of blood T cell repertoires in COVID-19. Study details: The study drew acute and convalescent COVID-19 samples from the United States, Italy and Spain. PBMCs, B-cell-depleted T cells, or T cells were the source of the cDNA or gDNA that made up the material.

Germline assignment: CDR1 MNHEY and CDR2 SMNVEV (reference sequence). The V end lost 6 bases, the J end lost 4 bases, and 14 bases lay between the germline ends. The length of the CDR3 is 14 residues. Original processing methods: Cell counts per sample came from amplifying reference gene primers. Clones were read by immunoSEQ multiplex PCR, and TCRdb kept only the in-frame ones, dropping some. V, J and clone size derive from that table, while D and trimming were established from the DNA sequence. Among 250,000 to 300,000 clones listed, 80% to 90% were seen once. The sequence came from a woman between 65 and 79 years old with acute or convalescent COVID-19. The chain joins TRBV27 to TRBJ2-3; possible D gene TRBD2, 7 bases. Material: peripheral blood. The CDR3 spells CASRMGGQSDTQYF. The CDR3, as DNA: TGTGCCAGCAGGATGGGGGGGCAATCAGATACGCAGTATTTT.